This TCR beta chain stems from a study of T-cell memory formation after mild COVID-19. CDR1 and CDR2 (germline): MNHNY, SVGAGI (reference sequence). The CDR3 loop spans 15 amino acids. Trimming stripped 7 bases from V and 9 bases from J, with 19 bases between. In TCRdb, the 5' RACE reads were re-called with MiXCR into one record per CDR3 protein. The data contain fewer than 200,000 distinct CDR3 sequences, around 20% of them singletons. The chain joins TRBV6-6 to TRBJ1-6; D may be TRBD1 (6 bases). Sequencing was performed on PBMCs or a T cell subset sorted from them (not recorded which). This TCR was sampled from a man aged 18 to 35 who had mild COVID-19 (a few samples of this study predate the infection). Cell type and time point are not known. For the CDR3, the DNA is TGTGCCAGCAATGTAGGGGGAAGGTCGGTTTCACCCCTCCACTTT. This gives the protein CASNVGGRSVSPLHF.